This T cell receptor (beta chain) was obtained from a study of CD8 T cells in Susac syndrome. With random hexamers, 0.5 to 1 ug RNA was reverse transcribed. TCRdb reprocessed the immunoSEQ multiplex PCR reads with MiXCR, giving one entry per CDR3 protein. Here the sample spans 250,000 to 300,000 distinct CDR3 sequences, about 85% being singletons. Trimming at V came to 5 bases and at J to 8 bases, leaving 7 bases not matched to a gene. This CDR3 has 15 residues. The V gene's germline CDR1 is SGHAT and CDR2 FQNNGV. The patients who served as multiple sclerosis controls were treatment-naive and had stable or active relapsing-remitting disease that fulfilled the revised McDonald criteria. TEMRA cells underwent FACS enrichment and CD8+ and CD4+ T cells underwent negative isolation.

This chain joins TRBV11-2 and TRBJ2-2, with 11 bases matching TRBD1. The sequenced sample consisted of CD8+ T cells from PBMCs. This sequence originates from a human donor with multiple sclerosis. CDR3 in DNA: TGTGCCAGCAGCCATAGGACAGGGGGCTCGGGGGAGCTGTTTTTT. Its protein is CASSHRTGGSGELFF.